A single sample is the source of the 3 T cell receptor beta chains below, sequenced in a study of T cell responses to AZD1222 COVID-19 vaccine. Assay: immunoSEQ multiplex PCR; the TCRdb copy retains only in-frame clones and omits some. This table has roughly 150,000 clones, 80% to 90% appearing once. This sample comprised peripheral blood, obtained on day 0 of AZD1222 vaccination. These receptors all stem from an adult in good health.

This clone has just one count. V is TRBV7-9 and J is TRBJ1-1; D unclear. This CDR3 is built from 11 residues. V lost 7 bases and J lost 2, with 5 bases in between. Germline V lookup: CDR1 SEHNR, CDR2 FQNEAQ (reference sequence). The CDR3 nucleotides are TGTGCCAGCACCGTAAACACTGAAGCTTTCTTT. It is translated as CASTVNTEAFF.

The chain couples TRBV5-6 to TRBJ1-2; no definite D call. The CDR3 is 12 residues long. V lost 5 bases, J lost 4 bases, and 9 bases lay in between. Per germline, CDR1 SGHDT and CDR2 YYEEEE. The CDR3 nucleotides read TGTGCCAGCAGTGACGGAGGCTATGGCTACACCTTC. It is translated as CASSDGGYGYTF.

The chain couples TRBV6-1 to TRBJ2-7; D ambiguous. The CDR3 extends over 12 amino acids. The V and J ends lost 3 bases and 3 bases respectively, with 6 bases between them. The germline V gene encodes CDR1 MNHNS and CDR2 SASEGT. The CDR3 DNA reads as TGTGCCAGCAGTGATCGGGTCTACGAGCAGTACTTC. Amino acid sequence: CASSDRVYEQYF.